The 17 T cell receptor beta chains presented below share a single source sample, sequenced in a study of blood T cell repertoires in COVID-19. Using immunoSEQ multiplex PCR, the repertoire was profiled, and TCRdb retains in-frame clones only, with some absent. Altogether fewer than 85,000 clones are present, 65% to 90% being singletons, with the ten largest covering 5.5% to 7.5%. Material for sequencing was peripheral blood. The receptors here all came from a woman in her fifties or sixties with acute or convalescent COVID-19.

This chain connects TRBV2 to TRBJ2-3; D unclear. The germline V gene has CDR1 SNHLY and CDR2 FYNNEI. Trimming pared 6 bases from V and 6 bases from J, leaving 10 bases between. The CDR3 runs to 12 residues. For the CDR3, the DNA is TGTGCCAGCAGGTTGACCGGGGATACGCAGTATTTT. Amino acids: CASRLTGDTQYF.

The chain is built from TRBV7-3 and TRBJ2-5; tentative D call: TRBD1 (5 bases). The germline V and J ends were trimmed by 0 bases and 5 bases, with 13 bases remaining between them. CDR1 SGHTA and CDR2 FQGTGA come from the germline V gene. The CDR3 runs to 15 residues. CDR3 sequence: CASSLTNGAVETQYF. CDR3 nucleotide sequence: TGTGCCAGCAGCTTAACTAATGGGGCGGTGGAGACCCAGTACTTC.

The chain employs TRBV24-1 and TRBJ2-7; 10 nucleotides match TRBD2. This CDR3 has 15 residues. V was pared by 3 bases and J by 5 bases, with 6 bases of the junction left unmatched. CDR1 and CDR2 (germline): KGHDR, SFDVKD. The CDR3 nucleotides are TGTGCCACCAGTGATCAGCGGGGGGGCCTGCACGAGCAGTACTTC. Protein sequence: CATSDQRGGLHEQYF.

The rearrangement joins TRBV2 to TRBJ2-7, with a tentative D call TRBD1 (7 bases). The length of the CDR3 is 16 residues. Germline V CDR1 and CDR2: SNHLY, FYNNEI. With 2 bases removed from V and 2 bases from J, the gap between germline ends came to 16 bases. The CDR3 here is CASSESRGEITYEQYF. The CDR3 bases are TGTGCCAGCAGTGAAAGCAGGGGGGAGATAACCTACGAGCAGTACTTC. Combining the CDR3 with reference TRBV2 and TRBJ2-7 gives the whole variable domain EPEVTQTPSHQVTQMGQEVILRCVPISNHLYFYWYRQILGQKVEFLVSFYNNEISEKSEIFDDQFSVERPDGSNFTLKIRSTKLEDSAMYFCASSESRGEITYEQYFGPGTRLTVT.

The chain links TRBV5-6 to TRBJ1-1; D gene unclear. The V gene lost 1 base and the J gene lost 1 base, with 8 bases spanning the gap. CDR1 is SGHDT and CDR2 is YYEEEE in the germline V gene. This CDR3 comprises 14 residues. The CDR3 sequence is CASSLPTGNTEAFF. As DNA, the CDR3 is TGTGCCAGCAGCTTGCCGACTGGGAACACTGAAGCTTTCTTT.

The chain combines TRBV11-1 with TRBJ2-3; D might be TRBD1 (6 bases). CDR1 is SGHAT and CDR2 is FQDESV in the germline V gene (reference sequence). There are 15 residues in the CDR3. V lost 8 bases and J 6 bases, leaving 21 bases between the germline ends. The CDR3 reads CASGRPFGQGDTQYF. The CDR3, as DNA: TGTGCCAGCGGCCGACCTTTTGGCCAGGGGGATACGCAGTATTTT.

This clone was seen once. This chain links TRBV9 with TRBJ1-1; no definite D call. Germline loops: CDR1 SGDLS, CDR2 YYNGEE. Trimming removed 0 bases from V and 0 bases from J, with 9 bases in between. The CDR3 extends over 15 amino acids. The CDR3 DNA sequence: TGTGCCAGCAGCGTAGGAACTCGATTGAACACTGAAGCTTTCTTT. Encoded protein: CASSVGTRLNTEAFF. Complete variable domain (other parts from reference TRBV9 and TRBJ1-1): DSGVTQTPKHLITATGQRVTLRCSPRSGDLSVYWYQQSLDQGLQFLIQYYNGEERAKGNILERFSAQQFPDLHSELNLSSLELGDSALYFCASSVGTRLNTEAFFGQGTRLTVV.

The chain joins TRBV4-1 to TRBJ1-6; 8 nucleotides line up with TRBD1. Germline V gives CDR1 MGHRA, CDR2 YSYEKL. Losses at the gene ends were 0 bases for V and 0 bases for J; bases not matched to a gene: 7. CDR3 length: 19 amino acids. Here the CDR3 DNA reads TGCGCCAGCAGCCAAGATGTTTGGACAGGGAGCTCCTATAATTCACCCCTCCACTTT. It translates to CASSQDVWTGSSYNSPLHF.

The rearrangement uses TRBV4-2 and TRBJ2-7; a weak D match, TRBD1 (6 bases). Trimming removed 0 bases from V and 7 bases from J, with 19 bases in between. Germline V CDR1 and CDR2: LGHNA, YNFKEQ. The CDR3 totals 16 residues. The CDR3 DNA reads TGTGCCAGCAGCCAAGATTCAGGGGCAGGGCCTAGGGAGCAGTACTTC. As protein: CASSQDSGAGPREQYF.

The chain couples TRBV5-1 to TRBJ1-1; possible D gene TRBD1, 5 bases. CDR3 length equals 16 residues. CDR1 is SGHRS and CDR2 is YFSETQ in the germline V gene. Deletions cut 4 bases from V and 5 bases from J, with 21 bases between. The CDR3 DNA sequence: TGCGCCAGCAGCCTCGGGATAGGGGAGGGGCGGACTGAAGCTTTCTTT. It codes for CASSLGIGEGRTEAFF.

The chain joins TRBV27 to TRBJ2-3; tentative D call: TRBD1 (6 bases). Germline V lookup: CDR1 MNHEY, CDR2 SMNVEV (reference sequence). The CDR3 contains 13 residues. Trimming took off 4 bases at V and 4 bases at J, with 9 bases between the two ends. This CDR3 reads CASSYTGPDTQYF. CDR3 sequence (DNA): TGTGCCAGCAGTTATACAGGGCCAGATACGCAGTATTTT.

This chain connects TRBV5-1 to TRBJ2-1, with 8 bases identical to TRBD2. With 6 bases clipped from V and 8 bases from J, the junction kept 10 bases outside the gene matches. The germline gives CDR1 SGHRS, CDR2 YFSETQ. The CDR3 extends over 14 amino acids. The CDR3 region is CASTLGRLAHEQFF. The CDR3 DNA follows: TGCGCCAGCACCTTAGGGAGACTAGCGCATGAGCAGTTCTTC.

V and J are TRBV11-1 and TRBJ1-2; 9 bases fit TRBD1. Trimming at V came to 5 bases and at J to 2 bases, leaving 6 bases not matched to a gene. This CDR3 comprises 15 residues. CDR1 and CDR2 (germline): SGHAT, FQDESV (reference sequence). This CDR3 reads CASSPIGTGNYGYTF. The DNA of the CDR3 is TGTGCCAGCAGCCCAATCGGGACAGGGAACTATGGCTACACCTTC.

The chain links TRBV5-6 to TRBJ2-3; possible D gene TRBD2, 5 bases. The CDR3 runs 16 residues. With 0 bases removed from V and 1 base from J, the gap between germline ends came to 12 bases. Per the germline V gene, CDR1 is SGHDT and CDR2 is YYEEEE. The CDR3 here is CASSLESGLRTDTQYF. The CDR3 DNA reads as TGTGCCAGCAGCTTGGAGTCCGGACTCCGCACAGATACGCAGTATTTT. The entire variable domain, with the rest obtained from reference TRBV5-6 and TRBJ2-3, is as follows: DAGVTQSPTHLIKTRGQQVTLRCSPKSGHDTVSWYQQALGQGPQFIFQYYEEEERQRGNFPDRFSGHQFPNYSSELNVNALLLGDSALYLCASSLESGLRTDTQYFGPGTRLTVL.

The J gene is TRBJ1-6, the V gene TRBV6-6, with 8 bases that match TRBD1. The CDR3 loop spans 15 amino acids. V lost 6 bases to trimming and J lost 7 bases; unmatched junction nucleotides: 8. Germline loops: CDR1 MNHNY, CDR2 SVGAGI (reference sequence). The CDR3 protein is CASSITGGSNSPLHF. In DNA, the CDR3 is TGTGCCAGCAGCATCACAGGGGGGTCCAATTCACCCCTCCACTTT.

Turning to this clone: The junction departs from the called germline gene at one end, perhaps through a read error. The chain carries TRBV6-1 and TRBJ2-1, with 8 bases identical to TRBD2. The CDR3 loop spans 12 amino acids. The germline V gene encodes CDR1 MNHNS and CDR2 SASEGT. CDR3 loop: CASSEREGRRVF. The CDR3 DNA follows: TGTGCCAGCAGTGAACGGGAGGGACGGCGGGTCTTC.

A note on this clone: The sample carries other DNA sequences with the same CDR3. The chain joins TRBV19 to TRBJ2-1, with D uncertain. The V end was cut by 5 bases, the J end by 4 bases, with 6 bases between. The germline V gene encodes CDR1 LNHDA and CDR2 SQIVND (reference sequence). CDR3 length: 12 residues. The CDR3 here is CASSRQYNEQFF. The CDR3 nucleotides are TGTGCCAGTAGTCGCCAGTACAATGAGCAGTTCTTC.